This T cell receptor beta chain was profiled in a study of HIV-infected children after antiretroviral therapy interruption. Study-wide background: For the interruption arm, samples span week 0 through about 3 years after study end.

This clonotype has ten or more counts. RNA-based 3' RACE libraries used unique molecular identifiers. TCRdb called the 3' RACE reads again in MiXCR, with one record for every CDR3 protein. In the table there are fewer than 100,000 distinct CDR3 sequences, 6.9% of which are singletons. The CDR3 totals 12 residues. From germline, CDR1 is SNHLY and CDR2 FYNNEI. Trimming left V 4 bases short and J 3 bases short, with 7 bases between. The treatment is: PENTA 11 planned treatment interruption arm or continuous ART arm. The sample consisted of CD45RA+ CD4+ T cells from PBMCs, pooled from several time points, taken from a donor given antiretroviral therapy, either interrupted or continuous. The subset here: naive CD4+ CD45RA+ CD45RO- T cells. The chain couples TRBV2 to TRBJ2-7, with D unresolved. This TCR derives from a pool of human donors with HIV. CDR3 sequence reads: CASSGHFYEQYF. CDR3 in DNA: TGTGCCAGCAGTGGACATTTCTACGAGCAGTACTTC.